This entry lists 21 T cell receptor beta chains sequenced from one sample in a study of T cells in Graves' hyperthyroidism and ophthalmopathy. Amplification yielded TCR beta CDR3 regions, with RNA transcripts as the source. Carried out on the TCR CDR3, a first-round RT-PCR used the HTBI primer set. TCRdb re-called the multiplex PCR reads with MiXCR, one entry per CDR3 protein. The table has some 340,000 distinct CDR3 sequences, around 13% seen once. Sequenced sample: blood. Receptors were obtained from a woman aged 40 to 50 with Graves' ophthalmopathy.

V and J are TRBV6-1 and TRBJ1-5, with D unclear. CDR1 and CDR2 (germline): MNHNS, SASEGT. The CDR3 length is 13 residues. V lost 7 bases to trimming and J lost 1 base, with 8 bases between them. As DNA, the CDR3 is TGTGCCAGCAAGGCATTCAGCAATCAGCCCCAGCATTTT. This gives the protein CASKAFSNQPQHF.

The chain links TRBV4-1 to TRBJ2-3; 11 bases are a match to TRBD2. CDR1 and CDR2 (germline): MGHRA, YSYEKL. The J segment lost 2 bases and the V segment lost 1 base, leaving 5 bases of the junction unmatched. The CDR3 consists of 17 residues. CDR3 in DNA: TGCGCCAGCAGCCAAGGGCCTAGCGGGGGGCCCACAGATACGCAGTATTTT. Protein product: CASSQGPSGGPTDTQYF.

V and J are TRBV2 and TRBJ1-5; D gene uncertain. Trimming took off 7 bases at V and 0 bases at J, with 10 bases between the two ends. CDR3 length equals 14 residues. CDR1 SNHLY and CDR2 FYNNEI come from the germline V gene. The DNA for the CDR3 is TGTGCCAGCACCTCGACGGTTAGCAATCAGCCCCAGCATTTT. Its translation: CASTSTVSNQPQHF.

This clonotype has at least ten counts. The chain uses TRBV2 and TRBJ1-1, with 7 bases aligning to TRBD1. V dropped 6 bases and J dropped 4; count of bases not matched to a gene: 5. The CDR3 has 13 amino acids. Germline-derived CDR1 and CDR2 are SNHLY and FYNNEI. The CDR3, as DNA: TGTGCCAGCAGCGGGACAGCGGGCACTGAAGCTTTCTTT. Translating it yields CASSGTAGTEAFF.

The chain couples TRBV20-1 to TRBJ2-7; TRBD1 is a possible D gene (6 bases). This CDR3 has 16 amino acids. Looked up from germline, CDR1 is DFQATT and CDR2 is SNEGSKA (reference sequence). V was pared by 1 base and J by 7 bases, with 23 bases between. As DNA, the CDR3 is TGCAGTGCTAGAGCTTCGGGTAGCAGGGGAGCGAGGGAGCAGTACTTC. Translation: CSARASGSRGAREQYF.

The chain links TRBV5-6 to TRBJ1-2, with TRBD1 identical over 8 bases. Germline values: CDR1 SGHDT, CDR2 YYEEEE. The V segment lost 3 bases and the J segment 4 bases; nucleotides outside the gene matches: 11. This CDR3 is built from 16 residues. The CDR3 spells CASSSVSGTGGYGYTF. DNA of the CDR3: TGTGCCAGCAGCTCCGTCTCAGGGACAGGAGGCTATGGCTACACCTTC. The variable domain in full, with the rest retrieved from reference TRBV5-6 and TRBJ1-2, is DAGVTQSPTHLIKTRGQQVTLRCSPKSGHDTVSWYQQALGQGPQFIFQYYEEEERQRGNFPDRFSGHQFPNYSSELNVNALLLGDSALYLCASSSVSGTGGYGYTFGSGTRLTVV.

This chain links TRBV12-3 or TRBV12-4 with TRBJ2-2; TRBD2 might be the D (6 bases). Deletions cut 3 bases from V and 0 bases from J, with 11 bases between. This CDR3 is built from 16 residues. CDR3 residues: CASSLEAGPNTGELFF. Here the CDR3 DNA reads TGTGCCAGCAGTTTGGAGGCGGGACCGAACACCGGGGAGCTGTTTTTT.

This clonotype showed up many times. This chain uses TRBV6-6 with TRBJ1-3; D call uncertain. The CDR3 contains 14 residues. Germline CDR1 reads MNHNY; CDR2 reads SVGAGI (reference sequence). Trimming left V 2 bases short and J 0 bases short, with 5 bases between. CDR3 DNA sequence: TGTGCCAGCAGTTACCCCAGCTCTGGAAACACCATATATTTT. Its translation: CASSYPSSGNTIYF.

The rearrangement uses TRBV28 and TRBJ2-1, with no clear D. The CDR3 is made up of 11 amino acids. The V gene lost 6 bases and the J gene lost 14 bases, with 14 bases spanning the gap. Germline V CDR1 and CDR2: MDHEN, SYDVKM. CDR3 DNA sequence: TGTGCCAGCAGCCTGGTGTTCTTTAAGTTCTTC. The encoded protein is CASSLVFFKFF.

This clonotype was counted many times. The chain recombines TRBV12-5 with TRBJ2-5; tentatively, D is TRBD2 (6 bases). This CDR3 has 13 residues. CDR1 is LGHNT, CDR2 FRNRAP, per germline. Deletions cut 2 bases from V and 4 bases from J, with 8 bases between. CDR3 bases: TGTGCTAGTGGTTTGTGGAGGGGAGAGACCCAGTACTTC. Translated, it gives CASGLWRGETQYF.

This clonotype was found many times. This chain joins TRBV19 and TRBJ2-7; D possibly corresponds to TRBD2 (5 bases). The CDR3 spans 16 residues. V lost 5 bases to trimming and J lost 3 bases, with 20 bases between them. Germline V gene lookup returns CDR1 LNHDA and CDR2 SQIVND (reference sequence). The CDR3 sequence is CASSAEEGRAVYEQYF. CDR3 in DNA: TGTGCCAGTAGTGCGGAGGAAGGGCGCGCGGTCTACGAGCAGTACTTC.

This clonotype was seen only a few times. The chain couples TRBV7-9 to TRBJ2-7, with a weak D call TRBD2 (7 bases). Trimming pared 4 bases from V and 6 bases from J, leaving 13 bases between. CDR1 and CDR2 (germline): SEHNR, FQNEAQ (reference sequence). This CDR3 has 13 residues. DNA of the CDR3: TGTGCCAGCAGCTCCAAGGGGGGGGGCGAGCAGTACTTC. It encodes CASSSKGGGEQYF.

The chain couples TRBV2 to TRBJ2-1; TRBD2 matches 9 bases. CDR3 length: 16 amino acids. V lost 2 bases, J lost 4 bases, and 6 bases stayed unmatched. Germline CDR1 and CDR2: SNHLY and FYNNEI. CDR3 sequence (DNA): TGTGCCAGCAGTGAAAGGGCTAGCGGGAAATACAATGAGCAGTTCTTC. Amino acids: CASSERASGKYNEQFF.

Many counts were recorded for this clonotype. CDR3 protein: CASSPQRISYNEQFF. CDR3 nucleotide sequence: TGTGCCAGCAGCCCCCAAAGGATCTCCTACAATGAGCAGTTCTTC. The chain carries TRBV7-9 and TRBJ2-1, with D hard to call. The germline V and J ends were trimmed by 5 bases and 0 bases, with 11 bases remaining between them. This CDR3 has 15 amino acids. CDR1 is SEHNR and CDR2 is FQNEAQ in the germline V gene (reference sequence).

This clonotype occurred many times. The chain employs TRBV20-1 and TRBJ2-1; D may correspond to TRBD1 or TRBD2 (5 bases each). Germline-derived CDR1 and CDR2 are DFQATT and SNEGSKA (reference sequence). This CDR3 spans 12 amino acids. The V end was cut by 5 bases, the J end by 8 bases, with 13 bases between. Here the CDR3 reads CSAGDHDDEQFF. CDR3 DNA: TGCAGTGCTGGGGACCATGACGATGAGCAGTTCTTC.

This clonotype was observed at least ten times. The V call is TRBV27, the J call TRBJ1-3, with TRBD1 matching 7 bases. V gave up 6 bases and J gave up 2 bases; unmatched junction bases: 4. Germline CDR1 is MNHEY and CDR2 is SMNVEV (reference sequence). The CDR3 length is 14 residues. DNA for the CDR3: TGTGCCAGCAGGGAGGGGGCCGCTGGAAACACCATATATTTT. Amino acids: CASREGAAGNTIYF.

The sample holds a few counts of this clonotype. The chain joins TRBV27 to TRBJ1-2; D call uncertain. This CDR3 has 15 amino acids. V was clipped by 5 bases and J by 2 bases, with 15 bases between them. CDR1 is MNHEY, CDR2 SMNVEV, per germline (reference sequence). CDR3 loop: CASSLFSGSNYGYTF. For the CDR3, the DNA is TGTGCCAGCAGTCTCTTTTCCGGTTCCAACTATGGCTACACCTTC.

This clonotype was seen repeatedly, ten times or more. The chain recombines TRBV12-3 or TRBV12-4 with TRBJ2-2; possible D gene TRBD1, 5 bases. The CDR3 covers 14 residues. Trimming cost V 5 bases and J 4 bases, with 11 bases left between them. CDR3 bases: TGTGCCAGCAGTGAGACAGAAATCACCGGGGAGCTGTTTTTT. Residues: CASSETEITGELFF.

This clonotype was found a few times. The chain recombines TRBV25-1 with TRBJ2-1, with TRBD2 matching 8 bases. CDR3 size: 15 residues. Germline CDR1 reads MGHDK; CDR2 reads SYGVNS. The V and J ends lost 3 bases and 1 base, in that order; junction bases with no gene match: 2. Here the CDR3 reads CASSERGVSYNEQFF. CDR3 nucleotide sequence: TGTGCCAGCAGTGAGCGGGGGGTTTCCTACAATGAGCAGTTCTTC.

This clonotype has ten or more counts. The chain employs TRBV12-3 or TRBV12-4 and TRBJ1-6; D not resolved. CDR3 size: 16 residues. Trimming stripped 8 bases from V and 9 bases from J, with 23 bases between. CDR3 nucleotides: TGTGCCAGCGCGGCCGTAGCTCCTCGGTCGGGTTCACCCCTCCACTTT. It specifies CASAAVAPRSGSPLHF.

Points on this clonotype: This could be a read error, since a much larger clone is one nucleotide away. This chain uses TRBV24-1 with TRBJ2-1; D uncertain. V lost 10 bases to trimming and J lost 0 bases, with 15 bases between them. This CDR3 contains 15 residues. Germline V gene sequence: CDR1 KGHDR, CDR2 SFDVKD. This chain's CDR3 is CATANTESSYNEQFF. DNA for the CDR3: TGTGCCACGGCGAACACTGAGAGCTCCTACAATGAGCAGTTCTTC.